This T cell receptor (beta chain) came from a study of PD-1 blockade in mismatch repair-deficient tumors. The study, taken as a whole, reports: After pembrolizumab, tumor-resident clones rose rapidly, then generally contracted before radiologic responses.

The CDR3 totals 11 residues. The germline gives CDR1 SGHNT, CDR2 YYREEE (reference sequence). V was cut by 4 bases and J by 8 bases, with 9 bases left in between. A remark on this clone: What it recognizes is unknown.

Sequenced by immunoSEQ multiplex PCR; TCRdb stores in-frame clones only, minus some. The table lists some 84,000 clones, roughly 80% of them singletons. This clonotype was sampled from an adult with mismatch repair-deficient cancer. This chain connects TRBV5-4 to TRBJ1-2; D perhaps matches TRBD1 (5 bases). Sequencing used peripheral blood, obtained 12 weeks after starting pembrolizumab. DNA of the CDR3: TGTGCCAGCAGCCTCGGGGCGGGCTACACCTTC. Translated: CASSLGAGYTF.